This T cell receptor (beta chain) appears in the sequencing data of a study of T cell responses to AZD1222 COVID-19 vaccine. Findings and limits, study-wide: Spike-specific TCR breadth and depth went up after people got two AZD1222 doses.

Points on this clone: The antigen is unknown.

Sequenced by immunoSEQ multiplex PCR; TCRdb stores in-frame clones only, minus some. The sample records roughly 110,000 clones, roughly 91% being singletons. The source is an adult who received the AZD1222 COVID-19 vaccine. The sequences come from peripheral blood, collected 28 days after the second AZD1222 dose.

CDR3 amino acids: CASSWTPHEQYF. For the CDR3, the DNA is TGTGCCAGCAGTTGGACCCCACACGAGCAGTACTTC. The chain links TRBV6-2 or TRBV6-3 to TRBJ2-7; D is ambiguous. The CDR3 loop spans 12 amino acids. Trimming took off 4 bases at V and 5 bases at J, with 9 bases between the two ends. The germline V gene encodes CDR1 MNHEY and CDR2 SVGEGT.